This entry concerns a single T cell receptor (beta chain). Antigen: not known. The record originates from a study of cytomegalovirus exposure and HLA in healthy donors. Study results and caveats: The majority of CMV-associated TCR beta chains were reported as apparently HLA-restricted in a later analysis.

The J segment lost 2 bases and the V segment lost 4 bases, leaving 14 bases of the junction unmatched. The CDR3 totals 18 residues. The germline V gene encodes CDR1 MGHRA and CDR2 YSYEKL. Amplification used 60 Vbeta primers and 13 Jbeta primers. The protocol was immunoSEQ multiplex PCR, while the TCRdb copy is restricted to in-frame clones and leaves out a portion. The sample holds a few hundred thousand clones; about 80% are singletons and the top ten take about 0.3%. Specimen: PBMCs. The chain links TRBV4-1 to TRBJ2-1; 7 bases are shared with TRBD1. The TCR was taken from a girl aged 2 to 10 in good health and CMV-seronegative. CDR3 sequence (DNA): TGCGCCAGCAGCCGGAGGACAGGACATTCCCTAACCTACAATGAGCAGTTCTTC. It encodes CASSRRTGHSLTYNEQFF.